This is a list of T cell receptor beta chains from one sample in a study of T-cell memory formation after mild COVID-19. TCRdb re-called the 5' RACE reads through MiXCR, storing one row per CDR3 protein. The table has about 180,000 distinct CDR3 sequences, 16% seen once; the top ten hold approximately 2%. The sequencing input was PBMCs or a T cell subset sorted from them (not recorded which). Source of these receptors: an adult woman who had mild COVID-19 (a few samples of this study predate the infection). Cell type and time point are not known. CDR3s include the opening cysteine and the closing phenylalanine or tryptophan. D genes are given only for firm matches. Clone size is not always given. Where it is, it says once, few, many or a class for expanded clones.

clone size,D gene,V gene,J gene,CDR3 DNA,CDR3 protein
few,NA,TRBV7-8,TRBJ1-2,TGTGCCAGCAGCTTTTGGAACAATCTCTATGGCTACACCTTC,CASSFWNNLYGYTF
few,NA,TRBV12-3/TRBV12-4,TRBJ2-1,TGTGCCAGCACCCCCTGGGAGTCCTACAATGAGCAGTTCTTC,CASTPWESYNEQFF
few,TRBD1,TRBV4-3,TRBJ1-1,TGCGCCAGCAGCCAAGAGACAGGGCTTGAAGCTTTCTTT,CASSQETGLEAFF
few,NA,TRBV9,TRBJ2-5,TGTGCCAGCAGCGTAGCCGATTTCTCGAAAGAGACCCAGTACTTC,CASSVADFSKETQYF
many,TRBD1,TRBV18,TRBJ1-1,TGTGCCAGCTCACCGACAGGGGGGAACACTGAAGCTTTCTTT,CASSPTGGNTEAFF
few,NA,TRBV3-1,TRBJ2-7,TGTGCCAGCAGCCAAGATCCAGGGGACTACGAGCAGTACTTC,CASSQDPGDYEQYF
medium-sized,NA,TRBV5-1,TRBJ2-1,TGCGCCAGCAGCTTTACGAGGGGCGTTAGCGATGAGCAGTTCTTC,CASSFTRGVSDEQFF
NA,NA,TRBV4-2,TRBJ2-7,TGTGCCAGCAGCCAAGATGGGGTCAGCTCCTACGAGCAGTACTTC,CASSQDGVSSYEQYF
NA,NA,TRBV7-2,TRBJ2-5,TGTGCCAGCAGCCCCAGGAGGGGGAGGGCCTCGGAGACCCAGTACTTC,CASSPRRGRASETQYF
few,TRBD1,TRBV12-3/TRBV12-4,TRBJ2-1,TGTGCCAGCAGTCCCCGGACAGGGGGCGCTTACAATGAGCAGTTCTTC,CASSPRTGGAYNEQFF
NA,TRBD1,TRBV28,TRBJ2-7,TGTGCCAGCAGCCATGGACAGGGACTCTACGAGCAGTACTTC,CASSHGQGLYEQYF
NA,TRBD2,TRBV4-2,TRBJ2-1,TGTGCCAGCAGCCAAGAGGTAACTAGCGGATCCTACAATGAGCAGTTCTTC,CASSQEVTSGSYNEQFF
few,TRBD1,TRBV29-1,TRBJ1-2,TGCAGCGTTGAATACAGGGGGCTCTATGGGTTGGGCTACACCTTC,CSVEYRGLYGLGYTF
few,NA,TRBV11-2,TRBJ2-3,TGTGCCAGCAGCGTAAAGGGCGGGGGCAGCCAAATTTATACGCAGTATTTT,CASSVKGGGSQIYTQYF
NA,TRBD1,TRBV7-2,TRBJ2-1,TGTGCCAGCAGGCCAGCACTTGGTTGGGGACAGACTTCCTACAATGAGCAGTTCTTC,CASRPALGWGQTSYNEQFF
few,TRBD2,TRBV12-3/TRBV12-4,TRBJ2-7,TGTGCCAGCAGTTTACCGGGACTAGCGGGAGTCGAGCAGTACTTC,CASSLPGLAGVEQYF
NA,TRBD2,TRBV5-1,TRBJ2-1,TGCGCCAGCAGCCCCGGGACTAGCGGGAGGTTGGGCAATGAGCAGTTCTTC,CASSPGTSGRLGNEQFF
NA,TRBD2,TRBV5-1,TRBJ2-7,TGCGCCAGCGGAATCGGACTAGCGGGAGGGTACGAGCAGTACTTC,CASGIGLAGGYEQYF
NA,TRBD1,TRBV4-2,TRBJ1-2,TGTGCCAGCAGCTCACTTCGGACAGGGCGGCGATATGGCTACACCTTC,CASSSLRTGRRYGYTF
NA,TRBD1,TRBV7-2,TRBJ1-2,TGTGCCAGCAGCTTAGTAGTGTCGGGACAGGTCCATGGCTACACCTTC,CASSLVVSGQVHGYTF
NA,NA,TRBV3-1,TRBJ2-7,TGTGCCAGCAGTCGCAATATCGGCTACGAGCAGTACTTC,CASSRNIGYEQYF
many,NA,TRBV10-3,TRBJ2-7,TGTGCCATCAGTGAGTCTGGGGGGAGCTCCTACGAGCAGTACTTC,CAISESGGSSYEQYF
few,NA,TRBV3-1,TRBJ1-1,TGTGCCAGCAGCCAAGATTACGTCCTTGCGACTTTTGCTTTCTTT,CASSQDYVLATFAFF
NA,TRBD1,TRBV6-5,TRBJ2-5,TGTGCCAGCAGTTCCGACAGGGTGAGGGAGACCCAGTACTTC,CASSSDRVRETQYF
NA,NA,TRBV27,TRBJ2-7,TGTGCCAGCAGAAGGACCTGGGCCGGCTCCTACGAGCAGTACTTC,CASRRTWAGSYEQYF
few,NA,TRBV4-2,TRBJ2-3,TGTGCCAGCAGCCAAGTCCCTGGAAGCACAGATACGCAGTATTTT,CASSQVPGSTDTQYF
few,TRBD1,TRBV5-1,TRBJ1-2,TGCGCCAGCTCACAGGGGAATAGAAACTATGGCTACACCTTC,CASSQGNRNYGYTF
few,NA,TRBV19,TRBJ2-3,TGTGCCAGTTCCCCAGGAGCCCTGGGCACAGATACGCAGTATTTT,CASSPGALGTDTQYF
NA,NA,TRBV10-3,TRBJ2-6,TGTGCCATCAGTGATTCCCCCGGAGAGGCCAACGTCCTGACTTTC,CAISDSPGEANVLTF
NA,NA,TRBV4-1,TRBJ2-2,TGCGCCAGCAGCCAAGAAAAGGGGCGCACCGGGGAGCTGTTTTTT,CASSQEKGRTGELFF
NA,NA,TRBV12-3/TRBV12-4,TRBJ1-6,TGTGCCAGCAGTTTACCGGGGAACAATTCACCCCTCCACTTT,CASSLPGNNSPLHF
few,NA,TRBV29-1,TRBJ1-2,TGCAGCGTTGAAGAACAGGACTATGGCTACACCTTC,CSVEEQDYGYTF
NA,NA,TRBV5-1,TRBJ2-7,TGCGCCAGCAGCTTTGACAGCACTTTCGCCTACGAGCAGTACTTC,CASSFDSTFAYEQYF
few,NA,TRBV5-6,TRBJ2-2,TGTGCCAGCAGCTTGGTGCCCTGGGGTGCCGGGGAGCTGTTTTTT,CASSLVPWGAGELFF
few,TRBD2,TRBV6-5,TRBJ2-7,TGTGCCAGCAGTTCCCCAGGGAGCGGGGCCTACGAGCAGTACTTC,CASSSPGSGAYEQYF
few,NA,TRBV24-1,TRBJ1-5,TGTGCCACCAGTGACGGGGCCTGGAGCAATCAGCCCCAGCATTTT,CATSDGAWSNQPQHF
NA,NA,TRBV6-2/TRBV6-3,TRBJ1-4,TGTGCCAGCAGGACACTTAATGAAAAACTGTTTTTT,CASRTLNEKLFF
few,TRBD2,TRBV19,TRBJ2-1,TGTGCCAGTAGTTACGGGACTAGCGGGAGAGTAGGCTCCTACAATGAGCAGTTCTTC,CASSYGTSGRVGSYNEQFF
few,NA,TRBV5-6,TRBJ1-6,TGTGCCAGCAGCACGGAGGGGGTTTCACCCCTCCACTTT,CASSTEGVSPLHF
NA,NA,TRBV12-3/TRBV12-4,TRBJ1-3,TGTGCCAGCAGTCCCCCCCTCTCTGGAAACACCATATATTTT,CASSPPLSGNTIYF
few,TRBD2,TRBV5-5,TRBJ2-5,TGTGCCAGCAGCGAAGGCAGCGGGACTAGCGGGAGTGCCCCCCGGGGAGAGACCCAGTACTTC,CASSEGSGTSGSAPRGETQYF
few,NA,TRBV20-1,TRBJ2-7,TGCAGTGCAACGGACTTAAACAACTACGAGCAGTACTTC,CSATDLNNYEQYF
NA,TRBD2,TRBV24-1,TRBJ2-1,TGTGCCACCAGTGATTCTCTACCTAGCGGGACTCACAATGAGCAGTTCTTC,CATSDSLPSGTHNEQFF
NA,TRBD1,TRBV18,TRBJ1-2,TGTGCCAGCTCACCCGGGACAGATCATTCTCGCTATGGGGGCTACACCTTC,CASSPGTDHSRYGGYTF
NA,TRBD2,TRBV6-1,TRBJ2-3,TGTGCCAGCAGTGAGGCTAGCGGGAGCAGGAATACGCAGTATTTT,CASSEASGSRNTQYF